This TCR beta chain is from a study of OX40 agonist ivuxolimab in advanced cancers. About the research overall: A male proportion of just over 80% was recorded, with mean age approximately 60 years and range roughly 23 to 90.

TCRdb's copy holds only in-frame clones and misses some; the assay was immunoSEQ multiplex PCR. The profile shows some 87,000 clones, 90% of them singletons. This clone was counted a single time. Material: CD4+ or CD8+ T cells sorted from blood, obtained in a trial of the OX40 agonist ivuxolimab. The TCR originated in an adult with an advanced solid tumor such as melanoma, head and neck, liver or kidney cancer.

As DNA, the CDR3 is TGTGCCATCAACAGAAGGACGGGGGCGAACACCGGGGAGCTGTTTTTT. Its protein product is CAINRRTGANTGELFF. This sequence joins TRBV10-3 and TRBJ2-2, with a tentative D call TRBD2 (6 bases). The ends were cut back, 7 bases at V and 0 bases at J, with 15 bases in the middle. Germline V CDR1 and CDR2: ENHRY, SYGVKD. CDR3 size: 16 residues.